This record looks at one T cell receptor beta chain sequence and its context. The target antigen is unknown. Sequencing used immunoSEQ multiplex PCR; TCRdb keeps in-frame clones, though not all of them. Here the sample spans 2 million to 2.5 million clones, almost 96% being singletons. The sample originates from a study of shared clonotypes between healthy human individuals. The overall study: Three CD4 naive, three CD4 memory, two CD8 naive and one CD8 memory plate were used per donor.

The study's findings and limits: Across a handful of donors, naive CD4 shared about 5%, naive CD8 over 3%, memory CD4 roughly 2.2%, memory CD8 about 0.4%. Few donors restricted represented genetic and exposure-history diversity.

Sample: naive CD4+ T cells sorted from blood. Indicated subset: CD45RA+ positively selected. The sequence came from a man between 18 and 35 years old in good health.

The CDR3 DNA sequence: TGTGCCAGCAGCCGAGGTGGGACAGAGCAGTACTTC. Encoded protein: CASSRGGTEQYF. The chain recombines TRBV9 with TRBJ2-7, with D possibly being TRBD1 (6 bases). V was pared by 4 bases and J by 7 bases, with 12 bases between. CDR1 SGDLS and CDR2 YYNGEE come from the germline V gene. This CDR3 has 12 amino acids.